This TCR beta chain was captured by sequencing in a study of T cell changes during pregnancy in multiple sclerosis (dated by TCRdb to the late 2010s). Describing the broader study: In women with multiple sclerosis, the researchers looked at how the T cell repertoire shifted as pregnancy progressed.

Comments on this clone: The target of this receptor is not known. No much larger clonotype is one base removed from it; base qualities were not supplied.

The library relied on the immunoSEQ multiplex PCR assay. In its TCRdb copy, this immuneACCESS table keeps in-frame sequences only and misses some clones. Where compared with another copy, unresolved V genes explain less than half of these, and the others have no known cause. The sample has fewer than 65,000 clones on record, 91% of them singletons. Jointly, the top ten make up about 9.4% of the sample. CDR1 and CDR2 are read off the germline V gene as SGHDN and FVKESK. V loses 4 bases, J loses 4 bases, and the germline ends lie 16 bases apart. Including the terminal cysteine and phenylalanine, the CDR3 comprises 15 residues. This entry keeps only the CDR3 DNA: 45 bases, framed from base 1.

This TCR came from a female donor with multiple sclerosis, enrolled in a pregnancy study. The rearranged segments are TRBV14 and TRBJ1-1; the D gene lacks a confident call. The material sequenced was CD8+ T cells from peripheral blood mononuclear cells, taken after pregnancy. The bases read TGTGCCAGCAGCCTTCAACCGGGGATCGGCACTGAAGCTTTCTTT. Translated, it gives CASSLQPGIGTEAFF.